What follows describes a single T cell receptor (beta chain). Its matching antigen is unknown. This entry belongs to a study of T cells in Graves' hyperthyroidism and ophthalmopathy. Whole-study findings and limits: Blood samples included most of the expanded thyroid clonotypes exceeding 0.001.

This CDR3 has 15 amino acids. Trimming took 3 bases from V and 0 from J, leaving 12 bases between them. CDR1 and CDR2 from the germline V gene are SEHNR and FQNEAQ (reference sequence). Patients were excluded for uncontrolled infection, other autoimmune disease, pregnancy or lactation. Clinical symptoms, serum thyroxine and TRAb, thyroid ultrasound and orbital computed tomography together formed the diagnostic basis. Extraction of PBMCs used 8.5 to 10 ml of fresh peripheral blood. Using RNA transcripts as the source, TCR beta CDR3 regions were amplified. When the TCR CDR3 underwent first-round RT-PCR, the HTBI primer set was used. TCRdb redid the calling of the multiplex PCR reads with MiXCR, one entry per CDR3 protein. This sample carries around 200,000 distinct CDR3 sequences, around 15% of them seen once, and the ten largest clones take 25% to 30%.

The receptor comes from a woman aged 45 to 65 with Graves' hyperthyroidism. Sample: blood. The rearrangement links TRBV7-9 to TRBJ2-7, with TRBD1 as a possible D gene (6 bases). CDR3: CASSFTGLNSYEQYF. The DNA for the CDR3 is TGTGCCAGCAGCTTCACAGGGCTAAACTCCTACGAGCAGTACTTC. The full variable domain, rest sourced from reference TRBV7-9 and TRBJ2-7, is DTGVSQNPRHKITKRGQNVTFRCDPISEHNRLYWYRQTLGQGPEFLTYFQNEAQLEKSRLLSDRFSAERPKGSFSTLEIQRTEQGDSAMYLCASSFTGLNSYEQYFGPGTRLTVT.